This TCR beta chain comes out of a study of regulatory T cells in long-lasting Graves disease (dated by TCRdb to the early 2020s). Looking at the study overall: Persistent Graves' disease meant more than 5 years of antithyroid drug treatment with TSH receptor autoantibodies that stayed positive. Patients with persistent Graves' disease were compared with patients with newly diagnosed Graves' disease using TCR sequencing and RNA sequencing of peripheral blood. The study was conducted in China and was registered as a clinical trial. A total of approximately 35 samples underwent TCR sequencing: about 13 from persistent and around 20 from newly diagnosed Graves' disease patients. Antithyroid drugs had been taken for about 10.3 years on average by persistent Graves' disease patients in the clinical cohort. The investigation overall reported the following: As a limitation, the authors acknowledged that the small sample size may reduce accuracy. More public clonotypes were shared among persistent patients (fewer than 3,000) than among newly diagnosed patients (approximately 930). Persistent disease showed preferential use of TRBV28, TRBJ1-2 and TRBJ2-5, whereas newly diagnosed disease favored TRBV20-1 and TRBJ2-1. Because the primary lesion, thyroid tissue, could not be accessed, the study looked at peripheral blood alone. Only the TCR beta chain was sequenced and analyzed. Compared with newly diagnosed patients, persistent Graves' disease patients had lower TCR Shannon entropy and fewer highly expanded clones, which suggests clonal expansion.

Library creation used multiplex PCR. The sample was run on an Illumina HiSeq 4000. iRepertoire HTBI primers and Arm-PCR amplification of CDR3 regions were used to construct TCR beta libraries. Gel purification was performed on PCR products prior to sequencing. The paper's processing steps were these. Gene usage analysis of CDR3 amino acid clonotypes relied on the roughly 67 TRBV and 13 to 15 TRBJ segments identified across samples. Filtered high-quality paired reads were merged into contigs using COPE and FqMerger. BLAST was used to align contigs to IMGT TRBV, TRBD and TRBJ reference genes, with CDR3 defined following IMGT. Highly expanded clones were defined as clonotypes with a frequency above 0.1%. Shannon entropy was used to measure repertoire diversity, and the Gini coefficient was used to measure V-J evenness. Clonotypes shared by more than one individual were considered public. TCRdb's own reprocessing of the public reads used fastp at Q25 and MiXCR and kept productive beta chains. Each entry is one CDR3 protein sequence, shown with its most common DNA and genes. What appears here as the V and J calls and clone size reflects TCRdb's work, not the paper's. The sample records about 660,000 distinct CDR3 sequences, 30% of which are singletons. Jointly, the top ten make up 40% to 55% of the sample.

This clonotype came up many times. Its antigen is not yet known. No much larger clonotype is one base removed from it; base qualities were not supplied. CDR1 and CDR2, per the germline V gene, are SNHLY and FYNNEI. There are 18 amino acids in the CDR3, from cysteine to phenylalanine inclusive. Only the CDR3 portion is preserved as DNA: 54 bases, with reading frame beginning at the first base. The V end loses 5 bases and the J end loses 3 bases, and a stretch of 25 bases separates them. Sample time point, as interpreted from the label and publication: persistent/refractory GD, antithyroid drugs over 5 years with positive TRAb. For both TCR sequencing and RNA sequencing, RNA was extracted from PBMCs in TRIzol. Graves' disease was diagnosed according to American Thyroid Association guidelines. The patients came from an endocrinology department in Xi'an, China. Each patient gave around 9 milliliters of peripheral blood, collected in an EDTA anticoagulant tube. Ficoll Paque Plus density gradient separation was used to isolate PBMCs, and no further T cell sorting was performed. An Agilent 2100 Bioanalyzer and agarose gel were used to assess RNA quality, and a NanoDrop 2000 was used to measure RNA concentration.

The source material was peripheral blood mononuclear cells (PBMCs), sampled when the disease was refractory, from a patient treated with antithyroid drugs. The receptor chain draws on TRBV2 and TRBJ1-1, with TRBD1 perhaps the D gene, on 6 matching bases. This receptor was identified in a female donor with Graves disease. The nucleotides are TGTGCCAGCAGTCAATCCGGGTCGGGGGGGCGCAGGGACACTGAAGCTTTCTTT. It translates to CASSQSGSGGRRDTEAFF.